The source of this T cell receptor (beta chain) is a study of T cell repertoires in cytomegalovirus infection. About the research overall: Newly reported HLA-C-restricted and thoroughly characterized HLA-B-restricted CMV epitopes were employed. Public signatures in TCR beta pointed to CMV infection and matching HLA type.

Trimming left V 3 bases short and J 2 bases short, with 17 bases between. Germline V gives CDR1 LGHDT, CDR2 YNNKEL (reference sequence). The CDR3 is 18 residues long. Regarding the study as a whole: Dominating the ex vivo response were TCR beta clonotypes that were CMV-specific and HLA-C-restricted. There were carriers of CMV plus the relevant HLA, and cumulative public TCR beta family frequency identified them.

TCRdb reprocessed the reads with MiXCR, giving one entry per CDR3 protein. This table holds nearly 700,000 distinct CDR3 sequences, around 31% found once. Points on this clonotype: Its antigen is unknown.

The material sequenced was cultured PBMCs, taken from culture after CMV antigen stimulation. The clonotype was recovered from a human donor in good health (CMV status not recorded). Some clones in this sample may be carry-over from other donors' samples. The chain joins TRBV3-1 to TRBJ2-6; D not resolved. Here the CDR3 DNA reads TGTGCCAGCAGCCATCTCGGACCGGCTCTGACTGGGGCCAACGTCCTGACTTTC. Translated, it gives CASSHLGPALTGANVLTF.